The clone carrying this TCR beta chain was found a few times. Other nucleotide sequences from this sample produce the same CDR3. These data come from a study of shared clonotypes between healthy human individuals. Overall study context: The people who gave samples were a couple of women and a few men aged 18 to 49. A donor's plate count was three for CD4 naive and three for CD4 memory; CD8 naive had two and CD8 memory one.

Germline CDR1 is MDHEN and CDR2 is SYDVKM. The germline V and J ends were trimmed by 5 bases and 0 bases, with 4 bases remaining between them. The CDR3 is made up of 12 amino acids. Profiling relied on immunoSEQ multiplex PCR, and the TCRdb table lists in-frame clones only, not all of them. The profile shows 2,500,000 or so clones, around 92% of them singletons. The clonotype was recovered from a man younger than 30 in good health. Some clones in this sample may be carry-over from other donors' samples. The material sequenced was naive CD4+ T cells from PBMCs. Sample subset: CD45RA+ positively selected. V gene TRBV28 combines with J gene TRBJ1-1; D unclear. The CDR3 loop reads CASSPLNTEAFF. The CDR3 DNA sequence: TGTGCCAGCAGTCCCCTGAACACTGAAGCTTTCTTT.